The clone carrying this T cell receptor (beta chain) was recorded many times. Its antigen is currently unknown. CDR3 length equals 11 residues. V lost 6 bases and J lost 5, with 7 bases in between. TCRdb reprocessed the reads via MiXCR and lists one record per CDR3 protein. Of about 920,000 distinct CDR3 sequences in the sample, around 31% were seen once. This sample is part of a study of T cell repertoires in cytomegalovirus infection. Whole-study context: Public TCR beta signatures indicated both CMV infection and matching HLA type. General study findings and limits: Clonotypes of TCR beta that were HLA-C-restricted and CMV-specific dominated the ex vivo response. Summed frequency of public TCR beta families distinguished CMV carriers with the relevant HLA.

The receptor comes from a human donor in good health (CMV status not recorded). Some clones in this sample may be carry-over from other donors' samples. The source was cultured CD8+ T cells from PBMCs, collected from culture after CMV antigen stimulation. The rearrangement joins TRBV12-3 or TRBV12-4 to TRBJ2-5; D gene unclear. CDR3 in amino acids: CASSLMETQYF. CDR3 DNA sequence: TGTGCCAGCAGCTTAATGGAGACCCAGTACTTC.